This TCR beta chain was documented in a study of T cells after yellow fever vaccination. Between the trimmed V and J ends, which lost 0 bases and 2 bases, there was a span of 11 bases. Germline CDR1 LGHNA, CDR2 YSLEER. The CDR3 is made up of 17 amino acids. This clonotype was picked up many times. The antigen remains unidentified. The study's findings and limits: Sorted repertoires could include abundant contaminating clonotypes from bulk cells. Researchers report a weaker secondary response that nonetheless peaked faster, day 5 versus 15.

It was through 5'RACE template switching that TCR cDNA was made, with a universal primer site and UMIs added. TCRdb fed the 5' RACE reads into MiXCR, producing one record per CDR3 protein. The sample contains about 310,000 distinct CDR3 sequences, roughly 3.5% of which appear only once. The sequencing here drew on PBMCs, taken on the day of the yellow fever booster vaccination. The sequence was collected from a man between 18 and 29 years old who received the YFV17D yellow fever vaccine. The chain recombines TRBV4-3 with TRBJ2-6; TRBD1 might be the D (6 bases). CDR3 sequence: CASSQETQGTGANVLTF. The CDR3 DNA reads as TGCGCCAGCAGCCAAGAAACCCAGGGGACTGGGGCCAACGTCCTGACTTTC.